Included here is one T cell receptor (beta chain) sequence, with context. This entry belongs to a study of cytomegalovirus exposure and HLA in healthy donors. PCR used 60 Vbeta primers and 13 Jbeta primers. The repertoire was sequenced with immunoSEQ multiplex PCR; TCRdb's copy has only in-frame clones and lacks some. The table records about 180,000 clones, roughly four fifths of them present only once. V lost 6 bases and J lost 3; bases outside the gene matches: 2. This CDR3 has 13 amino acids. The germline gives CDR1 MDHEN, CDR2 SYDVKM. The chain employs TRBV28 and TRBJ1-5; 7 nucleotides line up with TRBD1. The TCR was taken from a man in his late teens or twenties in good health and CMV-seronegative. Sequences were obtained from PBMCs. The CDR3 bases are TGTGCCAGCAGCAGGGGGTACAATCAGCCCCAGCATTTT. Protein sequence: CASSRGYNQPQHF.